Listed here is a single TCR beta chain. The data were produced by immunoSEQ multiplex PCR, yet TCRdb's version contains in-frame clones alone and is incomplete. The data show 70,000 to 95,000 clones, about four fifths seen once. These data come from a study of a mutant IDH1 vaccine in newly diagnosed glioma. As for the study in general: The earlier regimen, radiotherapy, temozolomide, or both, was most often both.

Documented time point: baseline, week 1 (first vaccination visit). This sample's treatment: pre-vaccination baseline after standard-of-care therapy. The sample in question was PBMCs, obtained from a glioma patient treated with radiotherapy, temozolomide or both. The clonotype comes from a man aged 35 to 55 with glioma. Some clones in this sample may be carry-over from other donors' samples.

CDR3 in DNA: TGTGCCAGCAGCTTGAGGGGAGCGGGCTTCTATGGCTACACCTTC. It is translated as CASSLRGAGFYGYTF. The V call is TRBV5-4, the J call TRBJ1-2; D perhaps matches TRBD1 (5 bases). Germline V lookup: CDR1 SGHNT, CDR2 YYREEE (reference sequence). With 1 base removed from V and 4 bases from J, the gap between germline ends came to 14 bases. This CDR3 contains 15 residues.